This T cell receptor (beta chain) is drawn from a study of shared clonotypes between healthy human individuals. Overall study results and limits: The represented genetic and exposure-history diversity was limited by the small number of donors.

With regard to this clone: Its antigen is not known.

Trimming shortened V by 5 bases and J by 0 bases, and 12 bases separated the two germline ends. The CDR3 consists of 15 residues. CDR1 and CDR2 from the germline V gene are SGHTA and FQGNSA. Those who donated were healthy HIV-negative adults, with no recent acute infections or vaccinations reported. The authors divided CD4+ cells into CD45RA+ naive and CD45RA-negative memory subsets. Several immunoSEQ plates held equal portions of the genomic DNA taken from each subset. Only in-frame clones appear in the TCRdb table, and some are missing; sequencing was by immunoSEQ multiplex PCR. The sample includes approximately 1,500,000 clones, approximately 98% of them seen just once.

The receptor was derived from a man in his thirties or forties in good health. The chain has TRBV7-2 and TRBJ2-3; D remains ambiguous. Sequenced: naive CD4+ T cells sorted from blood. This sample's subset: CD45RA+ positively selected. For the CDR3, the DNA is TGTGCCAGCAGCCAGGTGGGCAGCAGCACAGATACGCAGTATTTT. Amino acids: CASSQVGSSTDTQYF.